The TCR beta chain under discussion was sequenced for a study of T cell responses to AZD1222 COVID-19 vaccine. Study in general: Samples with a second dose at about 4 or about 12 weeks were pooled together.

Repertoires were generated with immunoSEQ multiplex PCR, while TCRdb's copy carries only in-frame clones and drops some. The sample comprises some 110,000 clones, roughly nine tenths of which are singletons, and 1.7% rests with the top ten. With respect to this clone: Its antigen remains unidentified.

General study results and limits: Reports indicate that nearly half of spike-specific TCRs are directed at unmutated variant regions. All repertoire sampling was performed exclusively after the peak T cell response.

The sample here was peripheral blood, taken on day 0 of AZD1222 vaccination. The TCR was taken from an adult in good health.

The CDR3 loop is CACQGAHGYTF. CDR3 nucleotides: TGTGCCTGCCAGGGGGCGCATGGCTACACCTTC. The rearrangement joins TRBV30 to TRBJ1-2; 8 bases are a match to TRBD1. Trimming removed 6 bases from V and 6 bases from J; junction bases left unmatched: 3. In germline, CDR1 is GTSNPN, CDR2 SVGIG (reference sequence). The CDR3 extends over 11 amino acids.